This T cell receptor beta chain is from a study of blood T cell repertoires in COVID-19 (dated by TCRdb to the early 2020s). For the wider study: Collaborator samples came from the United States, Italy and Spain and covered acute and convalescent phases of COVID-19. The prospective study material was composed of cDNA or gDNA derived from T cells, B-cell-depleted T cells, or PBMCs. Subjects who had been exposed to COVID-19, were actively infected with it, or had recovered from it provided the deeply sampled blood TCRbeta repertoires that made up the dataset. The repertoires were released in a freely available public database intended as a resource for research on the immune response to SARS-CoV-2. Samples came from the ongoing ImmuneRACE study (first 160 participants) plus 1,254 subjects from 6 global collaborators. The sample metadata nearly always contained a de-identified subject ID, COVID-19 status, age in years and sex. Where available, HLA class I and class II types were obtained from metadata supplied by the sample provider rather than from assay-based typing.

The CDR3 covers 15 residues, taking in both the cysteine and the phenylalanine. CDR3 DNA only is kept here, 45 bases in frame from base 1. Trimming at the junction amounts to 7 bases on V and 5 bases on J, and the germline ends lie 21 bases apart. The germline V gene (reference sequence) supplies CDR1 SEHNR and CDR2 FQNEAQ. Whole blood was collected in K2EDTA tubes by collaborating institutions according to the institutions' own protocols. For TCRbeta analysis, collaborators shipped samples as frozen whole blood, isolated PBMCs, or DNA extracted from either of those sample types. Study-wide conclusions, independent of this receptor: The quantity of clinical and demographic metadata differed by source and by participant and was supplied without curation.

The immunoSEQ Assay, a bias-controlled multiplex PCR, was used to amplify TCRbeta CDR3 regions from genomic DNA. Per the source publication's procedure: Within the assay, amplification of reference gene primers was used to estimate how many nucleated cells each sample contained. Sequence reads were collapsed and filtered to measure the absolute abundance of every unique TCRbeta CDR3 rearrangement. Productive Simpson clonality was computed per sample as the square root of Simpson's diversity index over productive rearrangements. Imported from immuneACCESS, the table was reduced by TCRdb to in-frame sequences with V and J called. These copies leave out some clones; in studies compared against another copy, an unresolved V gene accounts for under half, and the cause of the remainder is not known. That table furnishes V, J and clone size, whereas the DNA furnished D and trimming. Counted in this sample were around 78,000 clones; under 80% of them appeared once. 7.5% to 10% of the sample rests with the top ten.

This clone was observed a handful of times. This clone's antigen is unknown. No much larger clonotype is one base removed from it; base qualities were not supplied. The clonotype originates from a human donor in a cohort sampled during active COVID-19. Source material: peripheral blood. This receptor chain uses TRBV7-9 and TRBJ2-7; the D gene is possibly TRBD2, with 5 bases matching. The CDR3 loop reads CASTESAHGNNEQYF. The nucleotide sequence reads TGTGCCAGCACCGAGTCGGCACACGGGAACAACGAGCAGTACTTC.